These 24 T cell receptor beta chains originate from one sample sequenced in a study of T cells in Graves' hyperthyroidism and ophthalmopathy. Researchers took RNA transcripts and amplified the TCR beta CDR3 regions from them. Using the HTBI primer set, a first-round RT-PCR was run on the TCR CDR3. TCRdb processed the multiplex PCR reads anew with MiXCR; each CDR3 protein has one entry. The sample lists approximately 400,000 distinct CDR3 sequences; 15% to 17% were seen once. The source material was blood. These receptors came from a woman aged 18-29 years with Graves' hyperthyroidism.

This clonotype was recorded a few times. The rearrangement links TRBV19 to TRBJ2-7; 11 bases are shared with TRBD1. The CDR3 consists of 14 residues. The junction had 7 bases not matched to a gene; V was cut back by 6 bases and J by 6 bases. Germline V gene lookup returns CDR1 LNHDA and CDR2 SQIVND (reference sequence). The CDR3 coding sequence is TGTGCCAGTAGGCCCGGGACAGGGGGGTTCGAGCAGTACTTC. It is translated as CASRPGTGGFEQYF.

The sample holds a few counts of this clonotype. This chain joins TRBV5-1 and TRBJ2-1; 13 bases are a match to TRBD2. The CDR3 has 16 residues. Unmatched junction bases numbered 6, after V lost 3 bases and J lost 6 bases. CDR1 and CDR2 from the germline V gene are SGHRS and YFSETQ. CDR3 nucleotide sequence: TGCGCCAGCAGCTCCAGGACTAGCGGGAGTATCAATGAGCAGTTCTTC. Translation gives CASSSRTSGSINEQFF.

This clonotype was found a few times. The rearrangement links TRBV25-1 to TRBJ2-7, with D perhaps matching TRBD2 (5 bases). V was clipped by 6 bases and J by 6 bases, with 18 bases between them. In germline, CDR1 is MGHDK, CDR2 SYGVNS. CDR3 length: 14 residues. In DNA, the CDR3 is TGTGCCAGCAGCCCTGAGGGTCGTCTATTCGAGCAGTACTTC. Translated, it gives CASSPEGRLFEQYF.

The chain combines TRBV6-2 or TRBV6-3 with TRBJ2-7; D tentatively reads TRBD1 or TRBD2 (5 bases each). Germline CDR1 and CDR2: MNHEY and SVGEGT. V lost 5 bases and J lost 10, with 18 bases in between. The CDR3 totals 13 residues. The CDR3 DNA is TGTGCCAGCAGTGGAGGCAGGGCCGGCGATCAGTACTTC. Translation gives CASSGGRAGDQYF.

This sequence joins TRBV29-1 and TRBJ1-2; weak D call: TRBD1 (6 bases). Germline V lookup: CDR1 SQVTM, CDR2 ANQGSEA. This CDR3 has 14 amino acids. V gave up 0 bases and J gave up 8 bases, with 16 bases separating them. The CDR3 loop reads CSVEDLDRLWGYTF. The CDR3 DNA is TGCAGCGTTGAAGATCTAGACAGGCTTTGGGGCTACACCTTC.

The J gene is TRBJ2-1, the V gene TRBV6-4, with TRBD2 identical over 9 bases. The V segment lost 6 bases and the J segment 5 bases; nucleotides outside the gene matches: 14. Germline values: CDR1 MRHNA, CDR2 SNTAGT. The CDR3 sequence is 17 residues long. The DNA of the CDR3 is TGTGCCAGCAGCGTCGACGGGGGGGGGACTAGCCACAATGAGCAGTTCTTC. Its translation: CASSVDGGGTSHNEQFF.

This clonotype was counted at least ten times. V gene TRBV2 combines with J gene TRBJ2-1, with D perhaps being TRBD1 or TRBD2 (5 bases each). Between the trimmed V and J ends, which lost 4 bases and 6 bases, there was a span of 16 bases. From germline, CDR1 is SNHLY and CDR2 FYNNEI. The CDR3 covers 15 residues. The CDR3 loop reads CASSGGTPAGNEQFF. As DNA, the CDR3 is TGTGCCAGCAGTGGGGGGACGCCGGCCGGCAATGAGCAGTTCTTC. Filled out from reference TRBV2 and TRBJ2-1, the complete variable domain reads EPEVTQTPSHQVTQMGQEVILRCVPISNHLYFYWYRQILGQKVEFLVSFYNNEISEKSEIFDDQFSVERPDGSNFTLKIRSTKLEDSAMYFCASSGGTPAGNEQFFGPGTRLTVL.

The chain is built from TRBV6-1 and TRBJ2-7; 12 bases are a match to TRBD2. The junction had 5 bases not matched to a gene; V was cut back by 2 bases and J by 6 bases. Germline values: CDR1 MNHNS, CDR2 SASEGT. The CDR3 has 15 residues. CDR3: CASSERLAGVPEQYF. CDR3 DNA: TGTGCCAGCAGTGAAAGACTAGCGGGAGTCCCCGAGCAGTACTTC.

This clonotype has a handful of counts. The chain links TRBV7-2 to TRBJ2-1; D may be TRBD1 or TRBD2 (6 bases each). Per germline, CDR1 SGHTA and CDR2 FQGNSA. The CDR3 loop spans 15 amino acids. The V gene lost 4 bases and the J gene lost 8 bases, with 18 bases spanning the gap. CDR3 nucleotides: TGTGCCAGCAGCTACACTAGCACCAGGGGATATGAGCAGTTCTTC. Encoded protein: CASSYTSTRGYEQFF.

The chain employs TRBV12-3 or TRBV12-4 and TRBJ2-3; the D is unclear. The CDR3 is 13 amino acids. Trimming left V 6 bases short and J 4 bases short, with 11 bases between. Here the CDR3 reads CASSPQAPDTQYF. The CDR3, as DNA: TGTGCCAGCAGCCCACAAGCCCCAGATACGCAGTATTTT.

The V call is TRBV25-1, the J call TRBJ1-1, with D perhaps matching TRBD1 (5 bases). V was pared by 7 bases and J by 0 bases, with 9 bases between. The CDR3 spans 13 residues. Germline-derived CDR1 and CDR2 are MGHDK and SYGVNS. The CDR3: CASIGHLNTEAFF. CDR3 sequence (DNA): TGTGCCAGCATTGGACACTTGAACACTGAAGCTTTCTTT.

The rearrangement joins TRBV12-3 or TRBV12-4 to TRBJ2-1, with a tentative D call TRBD2 (5 bases). The CDR3 covers 15 residues. Trimming took off 6 bases at V and 0 bases at J, with 12 bases between the two ends. The DNA of the CDR3 is TGTGCCAGCAGATATCTAGCTAGCTCCTACAATGAGCAGTTCTTC. This gives the protein CASRYLASSYNEQFF.

This clonotype has a handful of counts. V gene TRBV24-1 combines with J gene TRBJ2-4, with D perhaps TRBD2 (5 bases). Germline lookup yields CDR1 KGHDR and CDR2 SFDVKD. CDR3 length equals 19 residues. Trimming removed 8 bases at V and 0 bases at J, with 25 bases between. CDR3 bases: TGTGCCACCACGGGGTACGGCCCAGGCGAATTTATAGCCAAAAACATTCAGTACTTC. The encoded protein is CATTGYGPGEFIAKNIQYF.

This clonotype came up many times. The chain has TRBV12-5 and TRBJ2-1; perhaps TRBD2 as D (7 bases). Trimming stripped 4 bases from V and 3 bases from J, with 16 bases between. The CDR3 length is 16 residues. Per germline, CDR1 LGHNT and CDR2 FRNRAP. CDR3 bases: TGTGCTAGTGGTTCAAGTGCGGGGGCTATCTACAATGAGCAGTTCTTC. This sequence encodes CASGSSAGAIYNEQFF.

This clonotype was seen ten or more times. The chain couples TRBV28 to TRBJ2-7; D remains ambiguous. Trimming took off 6 bases at V and 5 bases at J, with 14 bases between the two ends. Per germline, CDR1 MDHEN and CDR2 SYDVKM. The CDR3 runs 13 residues. CDR3 sequence: CASRTTRVHEQYF. CDR3 in DNA: TGTGCCAGCAGAACCACGCGCGTCCACGAGCAGTACTTC.

This clonotype has more than one count but fewer than ten. A read error is possible here, since a much larger clone lies one base away. This sequence joins TRBV11-2 and TRBJ1-1; 7 bases are a match to TRBD1. The CDR3 is 16 residues long. The germline gives CDR1 SGHAT, CDR2 FQNNGV. V lost 2 bases, J lost 3 bases, and 9 bases stayed unmatched. The CDR3: CASSLSPRTGYTEAFF. CDR3 DNA sequence: TGTGCCAGCAGCTTATCCCCCCGGACAGGTTACACTGAAGCTTTCTTT.

This clonotype was recorded at least ten times. V and J are TRBV24-1 and TRBJ2-3; D not certain. V was clipped by 6 bases and J by 2 bases, with 11 bases between them. The V gene's germline CDR1 is KGHDR and CDR2 SFDVKD. The CDR3 runs to 14 residues. The CDR3 DNA reads TGTGCCACCAGTCACACGGCTACCACAGATACGCAGTATTTT. Encoded protein: CATSHTATTDTQYF.

This clonotype was recorded many times. The rearrangement uses TRBV20-1 and TRBJ2-7; D is unresolved. This CDR3 is 14 amino acids long. V shed 3 bases and J shed 2 bases, with 14 bases lying between them. Per germline, CDR1 DFQATT and CDR2 SNEGSKA (reference sequence). CDR3 sequence (DNA): TGCAGTGCTAGCGGCGGCGGCTCCACCTACGAGCAGTACTTC. Amino acids: CSASGGGSTYEQYF.

The chain carries TRBV2 and TRBJ1-1; possibly TRBD1 for D (5 bases). Looked up from germline, CDR1 is SNHLY and CDR2 is FYNNEI. The CDR3 consists of 15 residues. The V end was cut by 5 bases, the J end by 0 bases, with 13 bases between. The CDR3 coding sequence is TGTGCCAGCAGTTTGGCAGGGACTATGAACACTGAAGCTTTCTTT. Translation: CASSLAGTMNTEAFF.

This clonotype was seen a handful of times. One base away lies a much larger clone, so this may be a sequencing read error. This chain uses TRBV3-1 with TRBJ2-2; D perhaps matches TRBD2 (5 bases). Looked up from germline, CDR1 is LGHDT and CDR2 is YNNKEL (reference sequence). The CDR3 is 12 residues long. In DNA, the CDR3 is TGTGCCAGCAGCCACGCTACCGGGGAGCCGTTTTTT. This sequence encodes CASSHATGEPFF. Full variable domain (missing parts from reference TRBV3-1 and TRBJ2-2): DTAVSQTPKYLVTQMGNDKSIKCEQNLGHDTMYWYKQDSKKFLKIMFSYNNKELIINETVPNRFSPKSPDKAHLNLHINSLELGDSAVYFCASSHATGEPFFGEGSRLTVL.

This clonotype appeared many times. The chain combines TRBV11-2 with TRBJ2-1, with 8 bases fitting TRBD2. V lost 6 bases to trimming and J lost 10 bases; unmatched junction nucleotides: 17. Germline-derived CDR1 and CDR2 are SGHAT and FQNNGV. The CDR3 is 16 residues long. CDR3 sequence (DNA): TGTGCCAGCAGTCGGGAGTCGGGGGGGGGCCGTGGGGAGCAGTTCTTC. Protein sequence: CASSRESGGGRGEQFF.

On this clonotype: It may be a read error: a sequence one base away is much more abundant. The V and J genes are TRBV28 and TRBJ1-3; D is perhaps TRBD1 (5 bases). The CDR3 contains 16 residues. V was cut by 4 bases and J by 0 bases, with 13 bases left in between. Germline values: CDR1 MDHEN, CDR2 SYDVKM. This chain's CDR3 is CASSSSTAGSGNTIYF. The CDR3 region has the DNA TGTGCCAGCAGTTCCTCGACAGCTGGCTCTGGAAACACCATATATTTT.

The chain employs TRBV25-1 and TRBJ1-1; 9 nucleotides match TRBD1. In germline, CDR1 is MGHDK, CDR2 SYGVNS. The CDR3 sequence is 14 residues long. V lost 3 bases, J lost 3 bases, and 2 bases stayed unmatched. CDR3 DNA sequence: TGTGCCAGCAGTGATGGACAGGGGTACACTGAAGCTTTCTTT. Its translation is CASSDGQGYTEAFF.

The gene calls are TRBV5-6 and TRBJ1-2; D is perhaps TRBD1 (6 bases). V was shortened by 4 bases and J by 8 bases, with 15 bases between the two germline ends. Germline V lookup: CDR1 SGHDT, CDR2 YYEEEE. The length of the CDR3 is 13 residues. The CDR3 DNA reads TGTGCCAGCAGCCACAGGGTAAAAGTCGGCTACACCTTC. This sequence encodes CASSHRVKVGYTF.